These 26 T cell receptor beta chains share one sample of origin, sequenced in a study of blood T cell repertoires in COVID-19. The data were produced by immunoSEQ multiplex PCR, yet TCRdb's version contains in-frame clones alone and is incomplete. The sample has about 100,000 clones; just over 90% are singletons. The sequenced sample consisted of peripheral blood. The receptor set was obtained from a man between 45 and 60 years old with active COVID-19.

The chain has TRBV6-6 and TRBJ1-1; the D is unclear. V was clipped by 6 bases and J by 3 bases, with 8 bases between them. Looked up from germline, CDR1 is MNHNY and CDR2 is SVGAGI (reference sequence). The CDR3 runs to 12 residues. The DNA of the CDR3 is TGTGCCAGCAGCCCCTTTGACACTGAAGCTTTCTTT. This sequence encodes CASSPFDTEAFF.

The V gene is TRBV30, the J gene TRBJ1-1; D might be TRBD1 (5 bases). The CDR3 has 11 amino acids. In germline, CDR1 is GTSNPN, CDR2 SVGIG (reference sequence). V was pared by 3 bases and J by 7 bases, with 9 bases between. CDR3 DNA sequence: TGTGCCTGGAGCCAGGGTCTTGAAGCTTTCTTT. This sequence encodes CAWSQGLEAFF.

This chain joins TRBV24-1 and TRBJ1-6, with 8 bases lining up with TRBD1. V gave up 5 bases and J gave up 6 bases; unmatched junction bases: 8. Germline V gene data show CDR1 as KGHDR and CDR2 as SFDVKD. This CDR3 spans 16 amino acids. CDR3 nucleotides: TGTGCCACCAGTGCTGCGGACAGGGCGGGTAATTCACCCCTCCACTTT. This gives the protein CATSAADRAGNSPLHF.

The gene calls are TRBV15 and TRBJ2-3; 7 nucleotides align to TRBD2. This CDR3 has 16 amino acids. The V gene end was trimmed by 4 bases and the J gene end by 8 bases; junction bases not matched to a gene: 15. CDR1 is LNHNV and CDR2 is YYDKDF in the germline V gene (reference sequence). The CDR3: CATSTRLGAGSPTQYF. CDR3 DNA: TGTGCCACCAGCACAAGATTGGGAGCGGGATCCCCTACGCAGTATTTT.

The chain links TRBV11-3 to TRBJ2-3; 7 nucleotides line up with TRBD2. CDR1 SGHNT and CDR2 YENEEA come from the germline V gene. The CDR3 covers 17 residues. J gave up 2 bases and V 4 bases, and 12 bases lay outside the gene matches. The CDR3: CASSSGGGRGATDTQYF. The DNA for the CDR3 is TGTGCCAGCAGCTCGGGCGGGGGAAGGGGAGCCACAGATACGCAGTATTTT.

The chain has TRBV11-1 and TRBJ2-1; 11 bases agree with TRBD2. J lost 2 bases, V lost 4 bases, and 4 bases had no gene match. This CDR3 has 16 residues. The germline V gene has CDR1 SGHAT and CDR2 FQDESV (reference sequence). CDR3 sequence: CASSSTLAGAYNEQFF. In nucleotides, the CDR3 is TGTGCCAGCAGCTCGACACTAGCGGGGGCCTACAATGAGCAGTTCTTC. The entire variable domain, with the rest obtained from reference TRBV11-1 and TRBJ2-1, is as follows: EAEVAQSPRYKITEKSQAVAFWCDPISGHATLYWYRQILGQGPELLVQFQDESVVDDSQLPKDRFSAERLKGVDSTLKIQPAELGDSAMYLCASSSTLAGAYNEQFFGPGTRLTVL.

The chain combines TRBV24-1 with TRBJ1-2, with TRBD1 matching 8 bases. CDR1 is KGHDR, CDR2 SFDVKD, per germline. J lost 6 bases, V lost 6 bases, and 5 bases had no gene match. This CDR3 contains 13 residues. CDR3 DNA: TGTGCCACCAGTCAGGACAGGGTTCATGGCTACACCTTC. It specifies CATSQDRVHGYTF.

The gene calls are TRBV27 and TRBJ2-5; D gene ambiguous. CDR1 is MNHEY, CDR2 SMNVEV, per germline (reference sequence). The CDR3 consists of 13 residues. Trimming removed 4 bases at V and 5 bases at J, with 11 bases between. CDR3 in DNA: TGTGCCAGCAGTTCCTTAAACGGGGAGACCCAGTACTTC. This codes for CASSSLNGETQYF.

The chain links TRBV29-1 to TRBJ1-1; 7 bases match TRBD1. The CDR3 sequence is 12 residues long. Germline-derived CDR1 and CDR2 are SQVTM and ANQGSEA. Trimming took 4 bases from V and 11 from J; bases not matched to a gene: 10. CDR3 protein: CSVGQGAVGAFF. CDR3 bases: TGCAGCGTTGGACAGGGCGCGGTCGGGGCTTTCTTT.

This clone has just one count. The gene calls are TRBV19 and TRBJ2-5; D may be TRBD1 (5 bases). Between the trimmed V and J ends, which lost 5 bases and 1 base, there was a span of 14 bases. The V gene's germline CDR1 is LNHDA and CDR2 SQIVND (reference sequence). This CDR3 spans 15 amino acids. The CDR3 loop reads CASSYRQGIQETQYF. In DNA, the CDR3 is TGTGCCAGTAGTTACAGGCAAGGGATCCAAGAGACCCAGTACTTC.

The J gene is TRBJ2-2, the V gene TRBV19; D perhaps matches TRBD2 (6 bases). CDR1 and CDR2 (germline): LNHDA, SQIVND (reference sequence). The length of the CDR3 is 15 residues. V lost 8 bases, J lost 5 bases, and 18 bases lay in between. The DNA of the CDR3 is TGTGCCAGTTCTGAATCCGGGACTTTGACCGGGGAGCTGTTTTTT. Amino acids: CASSESGTLTGELFF.

J is TRBJ1-1 and V is TRBV5-1; 7 bases map to TRBD1. This CDR3 contains 16 residues. Looked up from germline, CDR1 is SGHRS and CDR2 is YFSETQ. Trimming removed 2 bases from V and 0 bases from J; junction bases left unmatched: 7. In DNA, the CDR3 is TGCGCCAGCAGCTTTGGACAGGAGAGTATGAACACTGAAGCTTTCTTT. Protein product: CASSFGQESMNTEAFF.

V is TRBV19 and J is TRBJ2-1, with 7 bases lining up with TRBD2. This CDR3 spans 17 amino acids. V gave up 7 bases and J gave up 7 bases; unmatched junction bases: 19. Germline V gene lookup returns CDR1 LNHDA and CDR2 SQIVND (reference sequence). CDR3 amino acids: CASTGSGPRFSTNEQFF. Written as DNA, the CDR3 is TGTGCCAGTACAGGTAGCGGGCCACGATTTAGTACAAATGAGCAGTTCTTC.

The chain has TRBV11-3 and TRBJ1-2; D remains unclear. With 4 bases removed from V and 7 bases from J, the gap between germline ends came to 16 bases. CDR1 is SGHNT and CDR2 is YENEEA in the germline V gene. The CDR3 consists of 14 residues. The CDR3 DNA is TGTGCCAGCAGCTCCCCCGTAAGAGAGGGTGGCTACACCTTC. This gives the protein CASSSPVREGGYTF.

V gene TRBV10-1 combines with J gene TRBJ1-5; 8 nucleotides align to TRBD1. With V trimmed by 6 bases and J by 4 bases, 8 bases remained unmatched. The CDR3 extends over 15 amino acids. Germline V gives CDR1 WNHNN, CDR2 SYGVQD (reference sequence). In nucleotides, the CDR3 is TGCGCCAGCAGGGGCGGACAGGGACAAAATCAGCCCCAGCATTTT. Its protein product is CASRGGQGQNQPQHF.

The J gene is TRBJ2-1, the V gene TRBV11-3; D not certain. Germline CDR1 is SGHNT and CDR2 is YENEEA. The CDR3 length is 12 residues. V shed 2 bases and J shed 7 bases, with 6 bases lying between them. Written as DNA, the CDR3 is TGTGCCAGCAGCTTATCAATGAATGAGCAGTTCTTC. Its protein product is CASSLSMNEQFF. The whole variable domain, remainder taken from reference TRBV11-3 and TRBJ2-1, is EAGVVQSPRYKIIEKKQPVAFWCNPISGHNTLYWYLQNLGQGPELLIRYENEEAVDDSQLPKDRFSAERLKGVDSTLKIQPAELGDSAVYLCASSLSMNEQFFGPGTRLTVL.

This rearrangement joins TRBV6-5 to TRBJ2-2; 8 positions match TRBD1. Looked up from germline, CDR1 is MNHEY and CDR2 is SVGAGI. With 4 bases clipped from V and 4 bases from J, the junction kept 8 bases outside the gene matches. This CDR3 spans 16 amino acids. This CDR3 reads CASSSLRQGITGELFF. As DNA, the CDR3 is TGTGCCAGCAGTTCACTAAGACAGGGGATCACCGGGGAGCTGTTTTTT.

The genes are TRBV2 and TRBJ2-1, with D tentatively TRBD2 (6 bases). The germline V gene encodes CDR1 SNHLY and CDR2 FYNNEI. The V gene lost 8 bases and the J gene lost 10 bases, with 18 bases spanning the gap. This CDR3 comprises 13 residues. The CDR3 sequence is CASVTPGVGEQFF. CDR3 DNA: TGTGCCAGCGTGACCCCGGGGGTCGGGGAGCAGTTCTTC.

The V call is TRBV5-1, the J call TRBJ2-3; possibly TRBD2 for D (6 bases). The CDR3 contains 16 residues. Germline-derived CDR1 and CDR2 are SGHRS and YFSETQ. The V end lost 0 bases, the J end lost 2 bases, and 13 bases lay between the germline ends. CDR3 sequence: CASSLDAGLITDTQYF. The CDR3 coding sequence is TGCGCCAGCAGCTTGGATGCGGGGCTTATCACAGATACGCAGTATTTT.

The rearrangement links TRBV7-7 to TRBJ2-5; tentatively, D is TRBD2 (5 bases). Per germline, CDR1 SSHAT and CDR2 FNYEAQ (reference sequence). V gave up 5 bases and J gave up 3 bases, with 16 bases separating them. The CDR3 is 15 amino acids. In DNA form, the CDR3 reads TGTGCCAGCAGCCCCGGGGTAGTCGGGGAAGAGACCCAGTACTTC. It translates to CASSPGVVGEETQYF. The full variable domain, rest sourced from reference TRBV7-7 and TRBJ2-5, is GAGVSQSPRYKVTKRGQDVTLRCDPISSHATLYWYQQALGQGPEFLTYFNYEAQPDKSGLPSDRFSAERPEGSISTLTIQRTEQRDSAMYRCASSPGVVGEETQYFGPGTRLLVL.

The rearrangement uses TRBV5-4 and TRBJ2-1; TRBD2 is a possible D gene (6 bases). The CDR3 covers 14 residues. CDR1 and CDR2 from the germline V gene are SGHNT and YYREEE (reference sequence). V was pared by 0 bases and J by 12 bases, with 16 bases between. The CDR3: CASSLDTLVGGQFF. The CDR3 DNA sequence: TGTGCCAGCAGCTTGGATACGCTCGTGGGGGGGCAGTTCTTC.

This clone has more than one count but fewer than ten. The chain carries TRBV20-1 and TRBJ1-1; D is uncertain. The V gene's germline CDR1 is DFQATT and CDR2 SNEGSKA (reference sequence). The CDR3 contains 14 residues. V was trimmed by 3 bases and J by 1 base, leaving 12 bases between them. The CDR3 DNA follows: TGCAGTGCTAGTCGGGTCATGGGGAACACTGAAGCTTTCTTT. Protein: CSASRVMGNTEAFF.

In DNA form, the CDR3 reads TGTGCCAGCAGTTCGGGACTAGCGGGGGGCACCGGGGAGCTGTTTTTT. Amino acids: CASSSGLAGGTGELFF. The chain links TRBV6-6 to TRBJ2-2, with 15 positions matching TRBD2. There are 16 residues in the CDR3. The germline V gene has CDR1 MNHNY and CDR2 SVGAGI (reference sequence). J was trimmed by 4 bases and V by 4 bases; bases with no gene match: 1.

The chain recombines TRBV30 with TRBJ1-1, with D possibly being TRBD1 (5 bases). The CDR3 has 13 residues. The ends were cut back, 5 bases at V and 8 bases at J, with 18 bases in the middle. Germline loops: CDR1 GTSNPN, CDR2 SVGIG (reference sequence). CDR3 sequence: CAWEGGGYREAFF. The CDR3 DNA follows: TGTGCCTGGGAGGGCGGGGGTTACCGGGAAGCTTTCTTT.

The chain combines TRBV5-1 with TRBJ2-5; 12 bases align to TRBD2. Trimming at V came to 4 bases and at J to 1 base, leaving 5 bases not matched to a gene. Germline V gene sequence: CDR1 SGHRS, CDR2 YFSETQ. The CDR3 runs to 16 residues. The CDR3 spells CASSPGLAGLQETQYF. Here the CDR3 DNA reads TGCGCCAGCAGCCCCGGACTAGCGGGACTCCAAGAGACCCAGTACTTC.

A word on this clone: Additional DNA sequences in this sample encode the identical CDR3. The chain uses TRBV5-1 and TRBJ2-3, with D possibly TRBD2 on 6 matching bases. The germline CDR1 and CDR2 sequences are SGHRS and YFSETQ. Trimming took off 0 bases at V and 4 bases at J, with 12 bases between the two ends. CDR3 length equals 15 residues. CDR3 protein: CASSLVGRGPDTQYF. The CDR3 DNA reads TGCGCCAGCAGCTTGGTTGGGCGGGGCCCAGATACGCAGTATTTT.